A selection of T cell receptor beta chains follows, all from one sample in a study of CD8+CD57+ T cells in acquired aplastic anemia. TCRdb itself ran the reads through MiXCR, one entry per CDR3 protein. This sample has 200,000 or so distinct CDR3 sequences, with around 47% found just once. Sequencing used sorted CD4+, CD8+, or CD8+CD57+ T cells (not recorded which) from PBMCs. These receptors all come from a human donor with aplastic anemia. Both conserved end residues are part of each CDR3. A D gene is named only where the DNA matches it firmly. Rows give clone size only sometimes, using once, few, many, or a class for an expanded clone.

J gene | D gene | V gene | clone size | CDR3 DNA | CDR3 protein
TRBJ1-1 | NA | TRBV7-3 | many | TGTGCCAGCAGCTCTTCTGCAACAGGGAGAGCTTTCTTT | CASSSSATGRAFF
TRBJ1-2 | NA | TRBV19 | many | TGTGCCACCTCCGACCGGTGGGGAGGTGGCTACACCTTC | CATSDRWGGGYTF
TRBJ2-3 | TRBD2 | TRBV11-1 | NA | TGTGCCAGCAGCATGTTCGGGGGGGCCACAGATACGCAGTATTTT | CASSMFGGATDTQYF
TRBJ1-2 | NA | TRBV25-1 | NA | TGTGCCAGCAGTGCTAGGTGGGAAGGACATGGCTACACCTTC | CASSARWEGHGYTF
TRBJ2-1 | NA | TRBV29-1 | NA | TGCAGCGTTGCGTTCGGACTCAAGGATGAGCAGTTCTTC | CSVAFGLKDEQFF
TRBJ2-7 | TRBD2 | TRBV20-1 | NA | TGCAGTGCTAGCGGGACTAGCGGGAGGGGTGAGCAGTACTTC | CSASGTSGRGEQYF
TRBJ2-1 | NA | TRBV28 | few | TGTGCCAGCAGTTTTCCTGAGGGAACCTACAATGAGCAGTTCTTC | CASSFPEGTYNEQFF
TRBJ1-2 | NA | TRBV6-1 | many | TGTGCCAGCAGTGAAGCCAGGGACGGGTTCTATGGCTACACCTTC | CASSEARDGFYGYTF
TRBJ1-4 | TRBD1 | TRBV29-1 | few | TGCAGCGTTGGGGGACAGGCAATTAATGAAAAACTGTTTTTT | CSVGGQAINEKLFF
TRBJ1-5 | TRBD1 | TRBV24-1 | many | TGTGCCACCAGTGATTCCGGACAGGGAATAAAACGCCAGCCCCAGCATTTT | CATSDSGQGIKRQPQHF
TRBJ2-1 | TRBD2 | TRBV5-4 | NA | TGTGCCAGCAGCTTGGGGGCGGGAGGCTTTTGGAATGAGCAGTTCTTC | CASSLGAGGFWNEQFF
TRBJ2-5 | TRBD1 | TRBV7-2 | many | TGTGCTAGCAGCTTAGGGGGACAGCAAGAGACCCAGTACTTC | CASSLGGQQETQYF
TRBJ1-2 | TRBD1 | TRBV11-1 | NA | TGTGCCAGCAGCTTAGCGCTGGGCCAGGGGGGCTCTGGCTACACCTTC | CASSLALGQGGSGYTF
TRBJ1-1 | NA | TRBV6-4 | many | TGTGCCAGCAGTGACTCGAGTCGGAACACTGAAGCTTTCTTT | CASSDSSRNTEAFF
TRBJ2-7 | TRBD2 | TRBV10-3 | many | TGTGCCATCAGTGCCAGGACTAGCGGGGGGTACGAGCAGTACTTC | CAISARTSGGYEQYF
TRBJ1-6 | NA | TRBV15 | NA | TGTGCCACCAGCAGAGATCCTCAGTCCTATAATTCACCCCTCCACTTT | CATSRDPQSYNSPLHF
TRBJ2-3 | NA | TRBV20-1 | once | TGCAGTGCTAGCCGCCACACAGATACGCAGTATTTT | CSASRHTDTQYF